Following are 11 T cell receptor beta chains from one sample sequenced in a study of blood T cell repertoires in COVID-19. Using immunoSEQ multiplex PCR, the repertoire was profiled, and TCRdb retains in-frame clones only, with some absent. The sample holds hundreds of thousands of clones, 79% seen once. Material for sequencing was peripheral blood. These receptors all come from a woman in her forties with active or convalescent COVID-19.

The chain has TRBV11-2 and TRBJ2-7; D is ambiguous. Germline CDR1 reads SGHAT; CDR2 reads FQNNGV. The CDR3 extends over 13 amino acids. V dropped 1 base and J dropped 5 bases, with 9 bases sitting between them. The CDR3 region has the DNA TGTGCCAGCAGCTTAGCCCCCAGTCACGAGCAGTACGTC. Protein product: CASSLAPSHEQYV.

The rearrangement uses TRBV10-3 and TRBJ1-4; perhaps TRBD1 as D (5 bases). The CDR3 length is 16 residues. The V and J ends lost 2 bases and 1 base respectively, with 11 bases between them. From germline, CDR1 is ENHRY and CDR2 SYGVKD. For the CDR3, the DNA is TGTGCCATCAGTGAGGCCAAGGGGCTAACTAATGAAAAACTGTTTTTT. It yields the protein CAISEAKGLTNEKLFF.

This clone was seen once. V is TRBV6-2 or TRBV6-3 and J is TRBJ1-4; D gene unclear. V was trimmed by 6 bases and J by 6 bases, leaving 8 bases between them. Germline CDR1 reads MNHEY; CDR2 reads SVGEGT. The CDR3 has 12 residues. The DNA for the CDR3 is TGTGCCAGCAGCCCGGGAGATGAAAAACTGTTTTTT. Its protein is CASSPGDEKLFF.

V is TRBV19 and J is TRBJ2-7, with D maybe TRBD2 (6 bases). The CDR3 extends over 17 amino acids. Between the trimmed V and J ends, which lost 5 bases and 0 bases, there was a span of 20 bases. Germline CDR1 is LNHDA and CDR2 is SQIVND (reference sequence). As DNA, the CDR3 is TGTGCCAGTAGTCCGTCTTTAAGGGACTCCCTCTCCTACGAGCAGTACTTC. This gives the protein CASSPSLRDSLSYEQYF.

The V call is TRBV2, the J call TRBJ2-7, with D maybe TRBD1 (5 bases). Looked up from germline, CDR1 is SNHLY and CDR2 is FYNNEI. V lost 4 bases to trimming and J lost 6 bases, with 16 bases between them. There are 14 residues in the CDR3. The CDR3 reads CASSAKVRATEQYF. For the CDR3, the DNA is TGTGCCAGCAGTGCCAAGGTCAGGGCGACCGAGCAGTACTTC.

V and J are TRBV27 and TRBJ1-1; D may be TRBD1 (6 bases). The CDR3 extends over 14 amino acids. V lost 6 bases and J lost 6, with 17 bases in between. The germline V gene has CDR1 MNHEY and CDR2 SMNVEV (reference sequence). The CDR3 coding sequence is TGTGCCAGCAGCGCGCAGGGGCTTTTCGCTGAAGCTTTCTTT. The encoded protein is CASSAQGLFAEAFF.

The gene calls are TRBV27 and TRBJ1-4; possible D gene TRBD1, 6 bases. Deletions cut 2 bases from V and 5 bases from J, with 9 bases between. Germline CDR1 MNHEY, CDR2 SMNVEV (reference sequence). The length of the CDR3 is 14 residues. The CDR3 nucleotides read TGTGCCAGCAGTTTACAGCAGGGGAATGAAAAACTGTTTTTT. Translation gives CASSLQQGNEKLFF.

The V call is TRBV3-1 (or the pseudogene TRBV3-2), the J call TRBJ2-3; no clear D. With 0 bases removed from V and 0 bases from J, the gap between germline ends came to 16 bases. In germline, CDR1 is LGHDT, CDR2 YNNKEL (reference sequence). The CDR3 loop spans 18 amino acids. The CDR3 sequence is CASSQDYKLGASTDTQYF. CDR3 DNA: TGTGCCAGCAGCCAAGACTACAAGCTAGGCGCTAGCACAGATACGCAGTATTTT.

V is TRBV7-9 and J is TRBJ1-1, with D unclear. In germline, CDR1 is SEHNR, CDR2 FQNEAQ (reference sequence). The CDR3 contains 13 residues. The V and J ends lost 2 bases and 4 bases respectively, with 8 bases between them. CDR3 loop: CASSLPGRTEAFF. The CDR3 DNA reads TGTGCCAGCAGCTTACCAGGCCGCACTGAAGCTTTCTTT. Using reference TRBV7-9 and TRBJ1-1 for the parts outside the CDR3, the full variable domain is DTGVSQNPRHKITKRGQNVTFRCDPISEHNRLYWYRQTLGQGPEFLTYFQNEAQLEKSRLLSDRFSAERPKGSFSTLEIQRTEQGDSAMYLCASSLPGRTEAFFGQGTRLTVV.

The chain joins TRBV15 to TRBJ1-4, with 7 bases fitting TRBD1. With V trimmed by 1 base and J by 0 bases, 5 bases remained unmatched. The CDR3 is 17 residues long. The germline V gene encodes CDR1 LNHNV and CDR2 YYDKDF (reference sequence). CDR3 nucleotides: TGTGCCACCAGCAGAGCGCTGGGACAGTCAACTAATGAAAAACTGTTTTTT. Protein product: CATSRALGQSTNEKLFF.

The V call is TRBV9, the J call TRBJ1-1, with D possibly matching TRBD1 (6 bases). The CDR3 contains 13 residues. Germline loops: CDR1 SGDLS, CDR2 YYNGEE. V shed 0 bases and J shed 5 bases, with 8 bases lying between them. CDR3 protein: CASSVADRTEAFF. DNA for the CDR3: TGTGCCAGCAGCGTAGCTGACAGGACTGAAGCTTTCTTT.